Listed here are 16 T cell receptor beta chains from one sample, sequenced in a study of graft-versus-host responses after intestinal transplantation (dated by TCRdb to the early 2020s). No antigens are known for them. In light of the paper, this sample's time point label describes: cells obtained before transplantation from donor or recipient. The method behind the library was the immunoSEQ multiplex PCR assay. TCRdb carries this immuneACCESS record with in-frame sequences only. Its versions omit some clonotypes, under half of them owing to an unresolved V gene in the studies checked, with the rest unexplained. Present in this sample are about 96,000 clones, about 94% of which were seen just once. Of the sample, 0.15% to 0.2% falls within the top ten clones. The source was unstimulated CD4+ T cells sorted from spleen or lymph node cells, collected before intestinal transplant. The receptors were sampled from a human donor who received an intestinal transplant.

J is TRBJ1-5 and V is TRBV5-1, with D unclear. CDR1 and CDR2 from the germline V gene are SGHRS and YFSETQ. Deletions cut 6 bases from V and 6 bases from J, with 13 bases between. CDR3 size: 13 residues. CDR3 sequence reads: CASNRLPGQPQHF. The DNA of the CDR3 is TGCGCCAGCAATAGACTACCGGGTCAGCCCCAGCATTTT.

The chain combines TRBV19 with TRBJ2-1; 8 bases map to TRBD2. Germline-derived CDR1 and CDR2 are LNHDA and SQIVND (reference sequence). Trimming at V came to 4 bases and at J to 5 bases, leaving 10 bases not matched to a gene. This CDR3 has 16 residues. This CDR3 is CASSTLGGRTDNEQFF. The CDR3, as DNA: TGTGCCAGTAGTACCCTCGGCGGGAGGACGGACAATGAGCAGTTCTTC.

The genes are TRBV2 and TRBJ1-5, with D perhaps TRBD1 (6 bases). CDR3 length: 13 residues. The ends were cut back, 3 bases at V and 7 bases at J, with 10 bases in the middle. The germline gives CDR1 SNHLY, CDR2 FYNNEI. The CDR3 DNA reads as TGTGCCAGCAGTGAGGTCCAGGGGCAGCCCCAGCATTTT. Its translation is CASSEVQGQPQHF.

In this sample, this clone turned up a few times. This sequence joins TRBV6-6 and TRBJ1-3; D uncertain. V gave up 8 bases and J gave up 1 base, with 18 bases separating them. The CDR3 loop spans 16 amino acids. In germline, CDR1 is MNHNY, CDR2 SVGAGI (reference sequence). CDR3 region: CASLFRQGPSGNTIYF. The CDR3 DNA sequence: TGTGCCAGCCTATTCCGACAAGGCCCGTCTGGAAACACCATATATTTT.

The rearrangement joins TRBV10-3 to TRBJ1-2, with TRBD1 matching 10 bases. The CDR3 is 13 amino acids. CDR1 and CDR2 from the germline V gene are ENHRY and SYGVKD. V lost 7 bases, J lost 3 bases, and 2 bases stayed unmatched. In DNA form, the CDR3 reads TGTGCCATCAAGGGGACAGGGGACTATGGCTACACCTTC. Amino acid sequence: CAIKGTGDYGYTF.

The rearrangement uses TRBV30 and TRBJ1-6; weak D call: TRBD1 (6 bases). Deletions cut 2 bases from V and 5 bases from J, with 13 bases between. From germline, CDR1 is GTSNPN and CDR2 SVGIG (reference sequence). The CDR3 loop spans 15 amino acids. The CDR3 spells CAWSIFRGNNSPLHF. CDR3 nucleotide sequence: TGTGCCTGGAGTATATTCAGGGGAAATAATTCACCCCTCCACTTT.

This rearrangement joins TRBV10-3 to TRBJ2-3; D possibly corresponds to TRBD1 (5 bases). Trimming removed 2 bases from V and 1 base from J, with 10 bases in between. CDR1 and CDR2 (germline): ENHRY, SYGVKD. This CDR3 has 15 amino acids. The CDR3 reads CAISEGQRGTDTQYF. The CDR3, as DNA: TGTGCCATCAGTGAGGGACAAAGAGGCACAGATACGCAGTATTTT.

This clone occurred once. The chain couples TRBV4-1 to TRBJ1-5; 11 bases are shared with TRBD1. CDR1 MGHRA and CDR2 YSYEKL come from the germline V gene. V lost 1 base and J lost 4; bases outside the gene matches: 6. The CDR3 has 17 residues. CDR3 residues: CASSQAIGTGGNQPQHF. Written as DNA, the CDR3 is TGCGCCAGCAGCCAAGCGATCGGGACAGGGGGAAATCAGCCCCAGCATTTT.

The chain uses TRBV30 and TRBJ1-2; a weak D match, TRBD1 (5 bases). Per the germline V gene, CDR1 is GTSNPN and CDR2 is SVGIG (reference sequence). CDR3 length equals 13 residues. Trimming removed 4 bases at V and 4 bases at J, with 13 bases between. This CDR3 reads CAWMHGGGYGYTF. CDR3 nucleotides: TGTGCCTGGATGCACGGCGGGGGCTATGGCTACACCTTC.

CDR3 bases: TGCGCCAGCAGCTTAGAGGACAGTCCGTACTACGAGCAGTACTTC. This gives the protein CASSLEDSPYYEQYF. The chain is built from TRBV5-1 and TRBJ2-7; tentative D call: TRBD1 (6 bases). The CDR3 totals 15 residues. Germline loops: CDR1 SGHRS, CDR2 YFSETQ. V dropped 2 bases and J dropped 3 bases, with 15 bases sitting between them.

This chain uses TRBV5-1 with TRBJ2-1; TRBD2 agrees at 12 bases. The germline CDR1 and CDR2 sequences are SGHRS and YFSETQ. V lost 0 bases, J lost 8 bases, and 15 bases stayed unmatched. This CDR3 region has 19 residues. CDR3 sequence reads: CASSLDWEKTSGSNDEQFF. The CDR3, as DNA: TGCGCCAGCAGCTTGGACTGGGAGAAGACTAGCGGGAGTAATGATGAGCAGTTCTTC.

This chain links TRBV6-5 with TRBJ1-1; no clear D gene. The CDR3 runs to 14 residues. Germline V lookup: CDR1 MNHEY, CDR2 SVGAGI. Trimming pared 1 base from V and 4 bases from J, leaving 10 bases between. The CDR3: CASSYLPGRTEAFF. In DNA, the CDR3 is TGTGCCAGCAGTTACTTACCAGGTCGCACTGAAGCTTTCTTT.

A single count supports this clone. The V gene is TRBV6-5, the J gene TRBJ1-4; D gene unclear. V shed 8 bases and J shed 5 bases, with 9 bases lying between them. CDR1 and CDR2 (germline): MNHEY, SVGAGI. The CDR3 totals 12 residues. Here the CDR3 DNA reads TGTGCCAGCGGAGGGAGAAATGAAAAACTGTTTTTT. Its translation: CASGGRNEKLFF.

V gene TRBV14 combines with J gene TRBJ1-1; D not certain. The CDR3 has 13 residues. V lost 0 bases and J lost 5, with 7 bases in between. CDR1 and CDR2 from the germline V gene are SGHDN and FVKESK. CDR3 in amino acids: CASSQDRRTEAFF. The CDR3 bases are TGTGCCAGCAGCCAAGATCGGCGGACTGAAGCTTTCTTT.

The CDR3 reads CASSPAGGTRETQYF. DNA for the CDR3: TGTGCCAGCAGCCCCGCGGGGGGGACCAGAGAGACCCAGTACTTC. The V gene is TRBV7-6, the J gene TRBJ2-5; 9 bases agree with TRBD2. Germline values: CDR1 SGHVS, CDR2 FNYEAQ. This CDR3 comprises 15 residues. Trimming at V came to 5 bases and at J to 4 bases, leaving 8 bases not matched to a gene.

This clone came up once. This sequence joins TRBV6-6 and TRBJ2-5; D may be TRBD1 (7 bases). Trimming left V 5 bases short and J 5 bases short, with 18 bases between. Germline assignment: CDR1 MNHNY and CDR2 SVGAGI (reference sequence). CDR3 length equals 15 residues. CDR3 DNA: TGTGCCAGCAGTATCCCAGGGGGGCTGGTGGAGACCCAGTACTTC. This codes for CASSIPGGLVETQYF.